This T cell receptor beta chain was recorded in a study of T cell changes during pregnancy in multiple sclerosis. The table came from immunoSEQ multiplex PCR; TCRdb's copy has only in-frame clones and leaves some out. This table has 33,000 or so clones, roughly nine tenths appearing once. CDR3 size: 15 residues. Germline V gene sequence: CDR1 SGHVS, CDR2 FQNEAQ. Trimming stripped 3 bases from V and 3 bases from J, with 14 bases between. The receptor was derived from a female donor with multiple sclerosis, enrolled in a pregnancy study. The chain has TRBV7-8 and TRBJ2-5; maybe TRBD1 (6 bases). The starting material was CD8+ T cells from peripheral blood mononuclear cells, obtained in the third trimester of pregnancy. This chain's CDR3 is CASSFAGAREETQYF. The CDR3 region has the DNA TGTGCCAGCAGCTTTGCAGGGGCTAGAGAAGAGACCCAGTACTTC.